What follows are 19 T cell receptor beta chains derived from one specimen sequenced in a study of T cell responses to AZD1222 COVID-19 vaccine. Repertoires were generated with immunoSEQ multiplex PCR, while TCRdb's copy carries only in-frame clones and drops some. The sample shows 85,000 to 110,000 clones, about 90% of them seen only once. The material was peripheral blood, obtained on day 0 of AZD1222 vaccination. Receptors originate from an adult in good health.

The V and J genes are TRBV12-3 or TRBV12-4 and TRBJ1-2; TRBD1 might be the D (5 bases). The CDR3 sequence is 11 residues long. The V gene lost 10 bases and the J gene lost 8 bases, with 14 bases spanning the gap. The CDR3 region has the DNA TGTGCCACCAGGGCGTCGGGGGGCTACACCTTC. Residues: CATRASGGYTF.

V usage is TRBV6-5 and J usage is TRBJ2-3; the D gene is possibly TRBD1 (6 bases). Trimming removed 0 bases from V and 8 bases from J, with 12 bases in between. The CDR3 length is 14 residues. Germline CDR1 reads MNHEY; CDR2 reads SVGAGI. CDR3 amino acids: CASSYSAGERTQYF. The CDR3 region has the DNA TGTGCCAGCAGTTACTCGGCAGGGGAACGTACGCAGTATTTT.

The chain has TRBV29-1 and TRBJ1-3; TRBD1 agrees at 7 bases. This CDR3 has 15 amino acids. V was pared by 5 bases and J by 0 bases, with 7 bases of the junction left unmatched. Germline assignment: CDR1 SQVTM and CDR2 ANQGSEA. The CDR3 sequence: CSVSGTASSGNTIYF. Written as DNA, the CDR3 is TGCAGCGTTTCCGGGACAGCAAGCTCTGGAAACACCATATATTTT.

The chain uses TRBV28 and TRBJ1-3; D is unresolved. Germline values: CDR1 MDHEN, CDR2 SYDVKM. This CDR3 spans 14 amino acids. Trimming took off 2 bases at V and 1 base at J, with 6 bases between the two ends. CDR3 in amino acids: CASSLIGSGNTIYF. CDR3 coding DNA: TGTGCCAGCAGTTTAATCGGATCTGGAAACACCATATATTTT.

The chain couples TRBV7-6 to TRBJ1-2, with D possibly matching TRBD1 (6 bases). In germline, CDR1 is SGHVS, CDR2 FNYEAQ. The CDR3 spans 14 residues. V gave up 5 bases and J gave up 4 bases, with 14 bases separating them. Written as DNA, the CDR3 is TGTGCCAGCAGCCCTCGGGGGGCTGGCTATGGCTACACCTTC. Protein product: CASSPRGAGYGYTF.

The chain uses TRBV6-5 and TRBJ1-1; no clear D. CDR1 MNHEY and CDR2 SVGAGI come from the germline V gene. Trimming removed 7 bases at V and 4 bases at J, with 13 bases between. The CDR3 totals 13 residues. CDR3 DNA sequence: TGTGCCAGCATCAGAATAATTGGCACTGAAGCTTTCTTT. This codes for CASIRIIGTEAFF.

The V call is TRBV6-5, the J call TRBJ1-2; D remains ambiguous. CDR1 is MNHEY and CDR2 is SVGAGI in the germline V gene. The CDR3 covers 12 residues. V was clipped by 8 bases and J by 2 bases, with 9 bases between them. The CDR3 DNA is TGTGCCAGCGGGAACATAAACTATGGCTACACCTTC. Protein: CASGNINYGYTF.

The chain couples TRBV10-3 to TRBJ2-3, with 7 bases aligning to TRBD1. The CDR3 runs to 15 residues. Germline V gives CDR1 ENHRY, CDR2 SYGVKD. The V and J ends lost 5 bases and 0 bases, in that order; junction bases with no gene match: 5. This chain's CDR3 is CAISSGQTSTDTQYF. Written as DNA, the CDR3 is TGTGCCATCAGTTCGGGACAGACTAGCACAGATACGCAGTATTTT.

The rearrangement links TRBV6-1 to TRBJ2-3; 10 bases map to TRBD2. V shed 2 bases and J 4 bases; nucleotides not matched to a gene: 3. The germline V gene has CDR1 MNHNS and CDR2 SASEGT. The CDR3 consists of 15 residues. Here the CDR3 reads CASSEKRGGADTQYF. CDR3 in DNA: TGTGCCAGCAGTGAAAAGCGGGGGGGCGCAGATACGCAGTATTTT.

The rearrangement joins TRBV5-3 to TRBJ1-1; tentative D call: TRBD1 (6 bases). TRBV5-3 is an ORF for which the function is uncertain. The CDR3 is 17 residues long. V was cut by 0 bases and J by 0 bases, with 15 bases left in between. The CDR3 bases are TGTGCCAGAAGCTTGGACAGGGTAGGTCCTTTGAACACTGAAGCTTTCTTT. It encodes CARSLDRVGPLNTEAFF.

The chain is built from TRBV2 and TRBJ1-5, with D perhaps matching TRBD1 (6 bases). Trimming pared 2 bases from V and 6 bases from J, leaving 14 bases between. The CDR3 runs 15 residues. Germline lookup yields CDR1 SNHLY and CDR2 FYNNEI. This CDR3 reads CASSESRRGTQPQHF. In DNA form, the CDR3 reads TGTGCCAGCAGTGAATCCCGTAGGGGGACTCAGCCCCAGCATTTT.

The chain has TRBV9 and TRBJ2-1, with 8 bases matching TRBD2. In germline, CDR1 is SGDLS, CDR2 YYNGEE. The CDR3 is 14 amino acids. J was trimmed by 6 bases and V by 3 bases; bases with no gene match: 5. The CDR3 here is CASSDGGAINEQFF. Here the CDR3 DNA reads TGTGCCAGCAGCGACGGGGGGGCCATCAATGAGCAGTTCTTC. Looking up the rest from reference TRBV9 and TRBJ2-1 gives the full variable domain: DSGVTQTPKHLITATGQRVTLRCSPRSGDLSVYWYQQSLDQGLQFLIQYYNGEERAKGNILERFSAQQFPDLHSELNLSSLELGDSALYFCASSDGGAINEQFFGPGTRLTVL.

The chain carries TRBV7-3 and TRBJ2-1; 13 bases are shared with TRBD2. Germline values: CDR1 SGHTA, CDR2 FQGTGA. The CDR3 loop spans 14 amino acids. Trimming removed 5 bases from V and 7 bases from J; junction bases left unmatched: 2. DNA for the CDR3: TGTGCCAGCAGCACTAGCGGGGGGGCAAATGAGCAGTTCTTC. This codes for CASSTSGGANEQFF.

J is TRBJ1-4 and V is TRBV19; maybe TRBD1 (6 bases). V was clipped by 6 bases and J by 0 bases, with 11 bases between them. The CDR3 totals 15 residues. Germline values: CDR1 LNHDA, CDR2 SQIVND (reference sequence). CDR3 nucleotide sequence: TGTGCCAGTAGCCGGACAGAACCAACTAATGAAAAACTGTTTTTT. Its translation: CASSRTEPTNEKLFF.

V gene TRBV15 combines with J gene TRBJ1-2, with D maybe TRBD1 (5 bases). The germline V gene has CDR1 LNHNV and CDR2 YYDKDF (reference sequence). The CDR3 is 14 residues long. Deletions cut 0 bases from V and 5 bases from J, with 10 bases between. The CDR3 bases are TGTGCCACCAGCAGAGATGGGCAGGGTTATGGCTACACCTTC. This gives the protein CATSRDGQGYGYTF.

The rearrangement joins TRBV13 to TRBJ2-2; 8 nucleotides match TRBD1. There are 15 residues in the CDR3. Germline V gene sequence: CDR1 PRHDT, CDR2 FYEKMQ (reference sequence). With V trimmed by 3 bases and J by 1 base, 1 base remained unmatched. The CDR3 reads CASSLGQENTGELFF. As DNA, the CDR3 is TGTGCCAGCAGCTTGGGACAGGAGAACACCGGGGAGCTGTTTTTT.

This chain connects TRBV30 to TRBJ2-2; tentative D call: TRBD1 (7 bases). CDR1 and CDR2 (germline): GTSNPN, SVGIG (reference sequence). Trimming took 1 base from V and 2 from J, leaving 11 bases between them. The CDR3 has 15 residues. This CDR3 is CAWSATGTNTGELFF. The DNA for the CDR3 is TGTGCCTGGAGTGCGACAGGGACTAACACCGGGGAGCTGTTTTTT.

The chain recombines TRBV27 with TRBJ1-1; 10 bases agree with TRBD1. The CDR3 contains 18 residues. Germline CDR1 MNHEY, CDR2 SMNVEV (reference sequence). Losses at the gene ends were 0 bases for V and 1 base for J; bases not matched to a gene: 8. The CDR3 spells CASSLSLGQGRENTEAFF. Here the CDR3 DNA reads TGTGCCAGCAGTTTATCGCTGGGACAGGGGCGGGAGAACACTGAAGCTTTCTTT.

The rearrangement links TRBV19 to TRBJ1-5; D gene uncertain. The CDR3 is 14 residues long. CDR1 LNHDA and CDR2 SQIVND come from the germline V gene (reference sequence). V lost 6 bases, J lost 7 bases, and 16 bases lay in between. CDR3 DNA sequence: TGTGCCAGTAGCTGGCGGGGTCGTAGGCAGCCCCAGCATTTT. Protein product: CASSWRGRRQPQHF.